What follows are 21 T cell receptor beta chains derived from one specimen sequenced in a study of shared clonotypes between healthy human individuals. Produced via immunoSEQ multiplex PCR; TCRdb's table is partial and in-frame only. In the table there are a few hundred thousand clones, 80% to 90% of which are singletons. Sequencing was performed on memory CD8+ T cells sorted from blood. Subset defined: CD45RO+ cells pooled with CCR7-negative TemRA cells. The receptor source for this set is a man younger than 35 in good health.

The chain is built from TRBV4-3 and TRBJ1-6; a possible D gene is TRBD1 (5 bases). The CDR3 spans 17 residues. Trimming took off 4 bases at V and 2 bases at J, with 15 bases between the two ends. Germline V CDR1 and CDR2: LGHNA, YSLEER. The DNA of the CDR3 is TGCGCCAGCAGCCCCCGGGGTGAGGGGACCTATAATTCACCCCTCCACTTT. Translation: CASSPRGEGTYNSPLHF.

The chain employs TRBV9 and TRBJ2-1; 11 bases fit TRBD1. This CDR3 has 15 amino acids. The J segment lost 6 bases and the V segment lost 6 bases, leaving 8 bases of the junction unmatched. The germline gives CDR1 SGDLS, CDR2 YYNGEE. The CDR3 region is CASTGGQGAGNEQFF. In nucleotides, the CDR3 is TGTGCCAGCACCGGAGGACAGGGGGCAGGCAATGAGCAGTTCTTC.

This chain links TRBV11-3 with TRBJ2-7, with 7 nucleotides matching TRBD2. There are 15 residues in the CDR3. The germline V gene has CDR1 SGHNT and CDR2 YENEEA. V shed 1 base, J shed 2 bases, and the junction held 5 bases outside the gene matches. CDR3: CASSLGDYGAYEQYF. CDR3 sequence (DNA): TGTGCCAGCAGCTTAGGGGACTACGGGGCCTACGAGCAGTACTTC.

This chain connects TRBV6-5 to TRBJ1-2, with a tentative D call TRBD1 (6 bases). Germline CDR1 reads MNHEY; CDR2 reads SVGAGI. The V end was cut by 5 bases, the J end by 4 bases, with 11 bases between. The CDR3 extends over 13 amino acids. CDR3 sequence (DNA): TGTGCCAGCAGTCCAGGACAGCGCTATGGCTACACCTTC. Protein product: CASSPGQRYGYTF.

The chain carries TRBV5-6 and TRBJ1-1; 10 positions agree with TRBD1. Germline values: CDR1 SGHDT, CDR2 YYEEEE. V lost 4 bases to trimming and J lost 6 bases; unmatched junction nucleotides: 3. CDR3 length equals 13 residues. The CDR3 spells CASSLDRGSEAFF. CDR3 sequence (DNA): TGTGCCAGCAGCCTGGACAGGGGGTCTGAAGCTTTCTTT.

This sequence joins TRBV4-2 and TRBJ1-6, with TRBD1 identical over 8 bases. This CDR3 spans 18 amino acids. Germline V gives CDR1 LGHNA, CDR2 YNFKEQ. Unmatched junction bases numbered 9, after V lost 3 bases and J lost 2 bases. The CDR3: CASSQLGQVSPYNSPLHF. The CDR3 DNA reads TGTGCCAGCAGCCAGTTGGGACAGGTTTCTCCCTATAATTCACCCCTCCACTTT.

The V gene is TRBV7-4, the J gene TRBJ2-7; D is perhaps TRBD2 (6 bases). This CDR3 has 16 residues. V lost 5 bases and J lost 6, with 23 bases in between. CDR1 SGHVT and CDR2 SQSDAQ come from the germline V gene. CDR3 DNA sequence: TGTGCCAGCAGCAGTCGCCCGGGACTCCCGAACTCCGAGCAGTACTTC. Its protein is CASSSRPGLPNSEQYF.

The table lists this clone with a count of one. The chain carries TRBV10-3 and TRBJ2-3, with D hard to call. Germline V CDR1 and CDR2: ENHRY, SYGVKD. The CDR3 covers 12 residues. V lost 3 bases and J lost 4, with 5 bases in between. CDR3 amino acids: CAISELADTQYF. CDR3 bases: TGTGCCATCAGTGAATTGGCAGATACGCAGTATTTT.

The chain uses TRBV30 and TRBJ1-6; 8 nucleotides match TRBD1. CDR1 is GTSNPN and CDR2 is SVGIG in the germline V gene (reference sequence). The CDR3 totals 15 residues. V lost 1 base and J lost 7; bases outside the gene matches: 6. CDR3 region: CAWSDDRGYNSPLHF. The CDR3 DNA is TGTGCCTGGAGTGACGACAGGGGTTACAATTCACCCCTCCACTTT.

The chain has TRBV4-3 and TRBJ2-3; 10 positions match TRBD2. After removal of 4 bases from V and 4 bases from J, the junction contained 2 bases not matched to a gene. The CDR3 consists of 14 residues. Germline V lookup: CDR1 LGHNA, CDR2 YSLEER. In nucleotides, the CDR3 is TGCGCCAGCAGCCTCGGACTAGCGGCAGATACGCAGTATTTT. Translating gives CASSLGLAADTQYF.

This clone was seen more than once but under ten times. This chain uses TRBV6-6 with TRBJ2-2; 11 bases agree with TRBD1. V dropped 4 bases and J dropped 6; count of bases not matched to a gene: 7. The CDR3 covers 16 residues. The germline V gene encodes CDR1 MNHNY and CDR2 SVGAGI (reference sequence). CDR3 nucleotide sequence: TGTGCCAGCAGTTCTCTGGACAGGGGGCCGTCCGGGGAGCTGTTTTTT. This codes for CASSSLDRGPSGELFF.

With respect to this clone: Additional DNA sequences in this sample encode the identical CDR3. DNA of the CDR3: TGCGCCAGCAGCCAGCGGGGGACTAGTGCCTACGAGCAGTACTTC. It yields the protein CASSQRGTSAYEQYF. This rearrangement joins TRBV4-1 to TRBJ2-7, with 8 bases identical to TRBD2. Trimming removed 3 bases from V and 2 bases from J; junction bases left unmatched: 6. Germline CDR1 MGHRA, CDR2 YSYEKL. The CDR3 consists of 15 residues.

V and J are TRBV10-1 and TRBJ2-3, with D tentatively TRBD1 (6 bases). With 3 bases removed from V and 1 base from J, the gap between germline ends came to 14 bases. The CDR3 has 16 amino acids. Germline V CDR1 and CDR2: WNHNN, SYGVQD (reference sequence). CDR3 protein: CASSELKAGGTDTQYF. CDR3 sequence (DNA): TGCGCCAGCAGTGAATTAAAGGCAGGGGGCACAGATACGCAGTATTTT.

For the CDR3, the DNA is TGTGCCAGCAGCTTAGTTGACGAATCCTACGAGCAGTACTTC. As protein: CASSLVDESYEQYF. This rearrangement joins TRBV11-2 to TRBJ2-7; D not certain. The CDR3 loop spans 14 amino acids. V was shortened by 1 base and J by 1 base, with 8 bases between the two germline ends. The germline V gene has CDR1 SGHAT and CDR2 FQNNGV.

The genes are TRBV11-2 and TRBJ2-7, with TRBD1 identical over 9 bases. The CDR3 sequence is 16 residues long. Trimming at V came to 0 bases and at J to 4 bases, leaving 7 bases not matched to a gene. In germline, CDR1 is SGHAT, CDR2 FQNNGV. The CDR3 spells CASSLETGTGIYEQYF. The DNA of the CDR3 is TGTGCCAGCAGCTTAGAGACCGGGACAGGGATTTACGAGCAGTACTTC.

The rearrangement joins TRBV27 to TRBJ2-1; D gene unclear. Per the germline V gene, CDR1 is MNHEY and CDR2 is SMNVEV (reference sequence). The germline V and J ends were trimmed by 0 bases and 3 bases, with 6 bases remaining between them. The CDR3 is 14 residues long. The CDR3 protein is CASSLSARYNEQFF. CDR3 nucleotide sequence: TGTGCCAGCAGTTTATCGGCCCGCTACAATGAGCAGTTCTTC.

As concerns this clone: Different DNA sequences within this sample yield the same CDR3. The V and J genes are TRBV7-9 and TRBJ2-2; D is ambiguous. CDR3 length: 11 residues. V was trimmed by 5 bases and J by 6 bases, leaving 4 bases between them. In germline, CDR1 is SEHNR, CDR2 FQNEAQ (reference sequence). The CDR3 coding sequence is TGTGCCAGCAGCCTCGCCGGGGAGCTGTTTTTT. It translates to CASSLAGELFF.

The CDR3 protein is CASSPQGQYQETQYF. CDR3 sequence (DNA): TGTGCCAGCAGTCCCCAGGGACAGTACCAAGAGACCCAGTACTTC. The chain recombines TRBV28 with TRBJ2-5; 7 bases align to TRBD1. Trimming took 5 bases from V and 0 from J; bases not matched to a gene: 6. This CDR3 has 15 amino acids. Germline lookup yields CDR1 MDHEN and CDR2 SYDVKM.

The chain joins TRBV27 to TRBJ2-7; 9 bases align to TRBD2. Per the germline V gene, CDR1 is MNHEY and CDR2 is SMNVEV (reference sequence). The CDR3 runs to 14 residues. With V trimmed by 0 bases and J by 5 bases, 2 bases remained unmatched. The CDR3 coding sequence is TGTGCCAGCAGTTTATCAGTAGCGGGGGACGAGCAGTACTTC. Protein sequence: CASSLSVAGDEQYF.

This rearrangement joins TRBV7-6 to TRBJ2-1; no definite D call. V was trimmed by 1 base and J by 8 bases, leaving 6 bases between them. In germline, CDR1 is SGHVS, CDR2 FNYEAQ. The CDR3 length is 12 residues. The CDR3 loop reads CASSLGGHEQFF. In nucleotides, the CDR3 is TGTGCCAGCAGCTTAGGGGGTCATGAGCAGTTCTTC.

This chain connects TRBV18 to TRBJ2-5; D is uncertain. The germline V and J ends were trimmed by 2 bases and 7 bases, with 20 bases remaining between them. Germline values: CDR1 KGHSH, CDR2 LQKENI. This CDR3 comprises 16 residues. The CDR3 protein is CASSPGPESTFWTQYF. The CDR3 nucleotides are TGTGCCAGCTCACCAGGGCCCGAGTCGACGTTCTGGACCCAGTACTTC.